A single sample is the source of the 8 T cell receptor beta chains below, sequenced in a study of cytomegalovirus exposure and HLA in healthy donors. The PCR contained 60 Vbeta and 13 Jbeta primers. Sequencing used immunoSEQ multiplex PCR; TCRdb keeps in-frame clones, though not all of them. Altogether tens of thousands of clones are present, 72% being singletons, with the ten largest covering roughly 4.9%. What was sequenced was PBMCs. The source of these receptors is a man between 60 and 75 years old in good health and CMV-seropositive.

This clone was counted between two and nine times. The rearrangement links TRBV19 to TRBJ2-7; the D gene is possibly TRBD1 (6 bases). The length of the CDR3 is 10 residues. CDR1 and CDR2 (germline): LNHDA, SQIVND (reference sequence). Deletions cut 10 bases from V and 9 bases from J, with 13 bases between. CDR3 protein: CAKITRGQYF. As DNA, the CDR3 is TGTGCCAAAATCACCAGGGGGCAGTACTTC. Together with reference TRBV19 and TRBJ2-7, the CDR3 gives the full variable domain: DGGITQSPKYLFRKEGQNVTLSCEQNLNHDAMYWYRQDPGQGLRLIYYSQIVNDFQKGDIAEGYSVSREKKESFPLTVTSAQKNPTAFYLCAKITRGQYFGPGTRLTVT.

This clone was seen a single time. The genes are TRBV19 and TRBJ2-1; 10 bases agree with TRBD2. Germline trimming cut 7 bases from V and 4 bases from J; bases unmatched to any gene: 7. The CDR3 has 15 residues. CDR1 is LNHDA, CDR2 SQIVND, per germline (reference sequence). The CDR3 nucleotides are TGTGCCAGTACGGAGAGCGGGAGGGCTTACAATGAGCAGTTCTTC. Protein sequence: CASTESGRAYNEQFF.

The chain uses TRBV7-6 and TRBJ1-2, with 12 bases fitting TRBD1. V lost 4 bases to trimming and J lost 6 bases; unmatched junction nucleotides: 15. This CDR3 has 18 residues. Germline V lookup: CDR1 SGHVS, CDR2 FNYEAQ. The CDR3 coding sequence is TGTGCCAGCAGCTCCACTAGAAGAACCGGGACAGGGGGCGATGGCTACACCTTC. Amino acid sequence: CASSSTRRTGTGGDGYTF.

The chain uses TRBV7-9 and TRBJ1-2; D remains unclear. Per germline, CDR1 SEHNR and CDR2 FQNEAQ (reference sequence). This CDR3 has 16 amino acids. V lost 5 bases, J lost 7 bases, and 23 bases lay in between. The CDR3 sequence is CASSPPSPAGGPGYTF. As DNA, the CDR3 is TGTGCCAGCAGCCCCCCCTCGCCCGCCGGAGGGCCTGGCTACACCTTC.

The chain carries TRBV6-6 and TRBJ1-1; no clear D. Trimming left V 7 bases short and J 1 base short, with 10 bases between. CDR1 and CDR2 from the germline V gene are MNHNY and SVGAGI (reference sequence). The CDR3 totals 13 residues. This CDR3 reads CASNFNRNTEAFF. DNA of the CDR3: TGTGCCAGCAACTTTAACAGGAACACTGAAGCTTTCTTT.

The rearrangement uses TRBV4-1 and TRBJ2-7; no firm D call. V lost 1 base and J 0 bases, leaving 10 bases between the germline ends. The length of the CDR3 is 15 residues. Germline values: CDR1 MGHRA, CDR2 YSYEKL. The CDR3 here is CASSQVPVSSYEQYF. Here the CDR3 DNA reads TGCGCCAGCAGCCAAGTACCGGTAAGCTCCTACGAGCAGTACTTC.

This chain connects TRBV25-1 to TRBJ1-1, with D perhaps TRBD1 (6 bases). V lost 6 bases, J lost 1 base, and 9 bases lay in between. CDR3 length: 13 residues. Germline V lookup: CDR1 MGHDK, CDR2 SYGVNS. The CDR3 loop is CASRMGQNTEAFF. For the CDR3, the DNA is TGTGCCAGCAGGATGGGACAGAACACTGAAGCTTTCTTT.

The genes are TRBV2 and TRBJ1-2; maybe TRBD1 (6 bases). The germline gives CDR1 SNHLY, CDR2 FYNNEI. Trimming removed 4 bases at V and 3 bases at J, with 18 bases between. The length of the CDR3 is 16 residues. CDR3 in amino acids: CASSAPTGRIDYGYTF. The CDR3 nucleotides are TGTGCCAGCAGTGCCCCTACAGGGAGAATCGACTATGGCTACACCTTC.